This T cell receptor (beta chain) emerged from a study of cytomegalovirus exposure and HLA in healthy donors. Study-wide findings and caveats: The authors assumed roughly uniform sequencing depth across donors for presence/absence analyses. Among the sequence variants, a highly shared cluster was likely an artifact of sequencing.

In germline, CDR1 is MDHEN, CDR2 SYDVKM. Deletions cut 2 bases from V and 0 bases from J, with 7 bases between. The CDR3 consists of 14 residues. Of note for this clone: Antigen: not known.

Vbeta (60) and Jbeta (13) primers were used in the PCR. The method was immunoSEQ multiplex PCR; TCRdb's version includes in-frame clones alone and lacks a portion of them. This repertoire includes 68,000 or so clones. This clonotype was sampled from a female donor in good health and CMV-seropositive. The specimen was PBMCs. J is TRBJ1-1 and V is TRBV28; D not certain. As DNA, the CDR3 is TGTGCCAGCAGTTTAACGGGTTTGAACACTGAAGCTTTCTTT. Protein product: CASSLTGLNTEAFF.